Listed below are T cell receptor beta chains from one sample, sequenced in a study of shared T cell receptors in the human thymus. Method: immunoSEQ multiplex PCR; TCRdb's copy keeps in-frame clones and lacks some. Seen here are hundreds of thousands of clones, approximately 95% observed once, and the top ten hold around 0.018%. Input material: thymocytes. The receptors were gathered from a human donor. Both conserved end residues are part of each CDR3. Fields, in order: V gene, J gene, D gene, clone size, CDR3 protein, CDR3 DNA. A D gene is named only where the DNA matches it firmly. Only part of the rows carry a size: once, few, many, or a class if the clone is expanded.

TRBV6-5,TRBJ2-1,TRBD2,.,CASSYPGGTSVDEQFF,TGTGCCAGCAGTTACCCCGGCGGGACTAGCGTCGATGAGCAGTTCTTC
TRBV7-8,TRBJ2-4,TRBD1,.,CASSLARQGVAKNIQYF,TGTGCCAGCAGCTTAGCGAGACAGGGGGTAGCCAAAAACATTCAGTACTTC
TRBV11-3,TRBJ2-2,.,once,CASSSSAPPKGTGELFF,TGTGCCAGCAGCTCCAGCGCCCCGCCTAAAGGCACCGGGGAGCTGTTTTTT
TRBV5-1,TRBJ2-1,.,.,CASSLTRSVSSYNEQFF,TGCGCCAGCAGCTTGACTCGCAGCGTTTCCTCCTACAATGAGCAGTTCTTC
TRBV6-5,TRBJ2-7,.,.,CASSYRGTSYEQYF,TGTGCCAGCAGTTACCGGGGGACTTCCTACGAGCAGTACTTC
TRBV5-4,TRBJ2-5,.,.,CASRLVPVGTQYF,TGTGCCAGCAGACTCGTTCCCGTAGGGACCCAGTACTTC
TRBV19,TRBJ1-5,.,.,CAARAPNQPQHF,TGTGCCGCTCGGGCTCCCAATCAGCCCCAGCATTTT
TRBV5-1,TRBJ2-3,TRBD2,.,CASSPHGLAGDEDTQYF,TGCGCCAGCAGCCCCCATGGACTAGCGGGAGATGAGGATACGCAGTATTTT
TRBV4-2,TRBJ2-3,.,.,CASSQGPSDTQYF,TGTGCCAGCAGCCAGGGCCCCTCAGATACGCAGTATTTT
TRBV28,TRBJ1-2,.,.,CASSYDRSDGLGYGYTF,TGTGCCAGCAGTTACGATCGGTCGGACGGCCTTGGCTATGGCTACACCTTC
TRBV19,TRBJ1-5,.,once,CASRGGDLANQPQHF,TGTGCCAGTAGGGGAGGAGACTTAGCAAATCAGCCCCAGCATTTT
TRBV27,TRBJ1-2,.,.,CASSWLGGVGYGYTF,TGTGCCAGCAGTTGGCTCGGGGGGGTTGGCTATGGCTACACCTTC
TRBV25-1,TRBJ2-7,.,once,CASSGGEHAKWYF,TGTGCCAGCAGTGGGGGGGAGCATGCGAAGTGGTACTTC
TRBV9,TRBJ2-7,.,.,CASSGDPESLEQYF,TGTGCCAGCAGCGGCGACCCGGAGAGTCTCGAGCAGTACTTC
TRBV10-1,TRBJ2-1,.,.,CASSPRLKESSYNEQFF,TGCGCCAGCAGCCCCAGACTTAAAGAAAGCTCCTACAATGAGCAGTTCTTC
TRBV15,TRBJ1-3,.,.,CATSRKPPGTAGNTIYF,TGTGCCACCAGCAGAAAGCCCCCGGGAACGGCTGGAAACACCATATATTTT
TRBV7-9,TRBJ2-2,.,.,CASSLAADGLHNTGELFF,TGTGCCAGCAGCTTAGCGGCCGATGGACTCCACAACACCGGGGAGCTGTTTTTT
TRBV2,TRBJ2-5,.,.,CASSLDEELIKTQYF,TGTGCCAGCAGTTTAGACGAAGAGTTGATTAAGACCCAGTACTTC
TRBV28,TRBJ1-4,.,.,CASSFPDPRDEKLFF,TGTGCCAGCAGTTTTCCCGACCCAAGGGATGAAAAACTGTTTTTT
TRBV5-1,TRBJ2-5,.,.,CASSLESVRSSETQYF,TGCGCCAGCAGCTTGGAATCGGTTCGTAGTTCAGAGACCCAGTACTTC
TRBV15,TRBJ2-7,TRBD2,.,CATSRARREAYEQYF,TGTGCCACCAGCAGAGCCCGGCGGGAGGCCTACGAGCAGTACTTC
TRBV27,TRBJ2-1,.,.,CASSPGDRINEQFF,TGTGCCAGCAGCCCGGGAGACAGGATCAATGAGCAGTTCTTC
TRBV14,TRBJ1-4,.,.,CASSQGYLGLATNEKLFF,TGTGCCAGCAGCCAAGGGTACCTGGGGCTGGCGACTAATGAAAAACTGTTTTTT
TRBV7-9,TRBJ2-5,.,.,CASSPLPRQVLGGTQYF,TGTGCCAGCAGCCCCCTCCCCCGACAGGTCCTAGGAGGGACCCAGTACTTC
TRBV21-1,TRBJ2-2,.,.,CASRSELTRRNTGELFF,TGTGCCAGCAGATCGGAGTTAACCCGGCGAAACACCGGGGAGCTGTTTTTT
TRBV28,TRBJ2-1,TRBD1,.,CASSYGTGLGDNEQFF,TGTGCCAGCAGTTATGGGACAGGTTTGGGAGACAATGAGCAGTTCTTC
TRBV28,TRBJ1-3,.,.,CASSLNKGQLRRPSGNTIYF,TGTGCCAGCAGTTTAAACAAAGGACAGCTCAGGAGACCCTCTGGAAACACCATATATTTT
TRBV28,TRBJ1-1,.,.,CASSFGQEAFF,TGTGCCAGCAGTTTCGGCCAAGAAGCTTTCTTT
TRBV4-3,TRBJ1-4,.,.,CASSQDCLTGLSNEKLFF,TGCGCCAGCAGCCAAGATTGCCTCACAGGGCTTAGTAATGAAAAACTGTTTTTT
TRBV12-5,TRBJ2-6,TRBD1,.,CASGYWDRAGANVLTF,TGTGCTAGTGGTTACTGGGACAGGGCTGGGGCCAACGTCCTGACTTTC
TRBV7-8,TRBJ2-7,.,.,CASSLEGKQYF,TGTGCCAGCAGCTTAGAGGGGAAGCAGTACTTC
TRBV18,TRBJ2-1,.,.,CASSPLNEQFF,TGTGCCAGCTCACCCCTCAATGAGCAGTTCTTC
TRBV19,TRBJ2-7,.,.,CASTPGAEGPIYEQYF,TGTGCCAGTACCCCGGGGGCGGAGGGACCTATCTACGAGCAGTACTTC
TRBV9,TRBJ2-3,.,.,CASSVDFRVFGMGTDTQYF,TGTGCCAGCAGCGTCGATTTTAGGGTTTTCGGGATGGGTACAGATACGCAGTATTTT
TRBV7-8,TRBJ2-7,.,.,CASSLGSGTRARDEQYF,TGTGCCAGCAGCTTAGGGTCCGGGACAAGGGCCCGGGACGAGCAGTACTTC
TRBV11-2,TRBJ1-2,.,.,CASSPRKGTPNYGYTF,TGTGCCAGCAGCCCCAGAAAGGGAACCCCTAACTATGGCTACACCTTC
TRBV6-1,TRBJ1-3,.,.,CASSEEGPTQLNTIYF,TGTGCCAGCAGTGAAGAGGGTCCGACGCAATTAAACACCATATATTTT